Given below is one TCR beta chain in context. No cognate antigen has been identified for it. No base qualities exist here, and no much larger clone lies one base off it. Counted from cysteine to phenylalanine, this CDR3 has 14 amino acids. Only the CDR3 DNA is retained, 42 bases long and in frame from the first base. The V and J ends are trimmed by 0 bases and 2 bases, leaving 8 bases between them. The germline V gene encodes CDR1 ENHRY and CDR2 SYGVKD. This sample was taken from a study of shared clonotypes between healthy human individuals (dated by TCRdb to 2019 to 2021). About the study as a whole: A few men and a couple of women, aged 18 to 49 years, made up the cohort. For each donor, CD4 naive and CD4 memory were each run on three plates, CD8 naive on two plates, and CD8 memory on one plate. The study deeply sequenced blood TCR repertoires of about 5 healthy adults to estimate repertoire size and the extent of clonotype sharing between individuals. To increase sequencing depth and limit assay-specific biases, TCR repertoire library preparation and sequencing were carried out by different laboratories using diverse techniques. Each donor's leukapheresis produced roughly between roughly 0.9 and 8.9 billion PBMCs. The investigation overall reported the following: Across a few donors, about 5% of naive CD4, roughly 3.5% of naive CD8, about 2.3% of memory CD4, and approximately 0.4% of memory CD8 clonotypes were shared. Based on pairwise subsampling, the degree of clonotype sharing among donors was expected to be affected by sequencing depth. Naive subsets generally had larger estimated clonotype richness than memory subsets. Incomplete sequencing was indicated by rarefaction of sorted-subset datasets, despite the large sequencing depth. Because the study included only a small number of donors, the genetic and exposure-history diversity represented was limited. Sampling was restricted to blood, and TCR repertoires in tissue are likely to differ from TCR repertoires in blood. Clonotypes shared by all four sorted-subset donors showed higher generation probabilities than non-shared clonotypes.

Using the deep immunoSEQ assay, multiplex PCR amplified TCR CDR3 regions from genomic DNA. Extracted genomic DNA from each cell subset was distributed evenly across all wells of several immunoSEQ 96-well plates, and each plate was treated as a replicate. For sorted subsets, 150 to 250 ng genomic DNA, equal to 30,000 or so T cell genomes, was loaded into each replicate PCR. Purified libraries were quantified with a Qubit 3.0 fluorometer, sized on a Bioanalyzer 2100, and re-quantified with the KAPA Library Quantification kit. Every immunoSEQ 96-well plate was sequenced on a separate single-read 150-cycle Illumina NextSeq 550 flow cell. The original pipeline was this. The immunoSEQ output contained only junctional sequences without quality scores, so filtering could not match that applied to full-length reads. To assign V/J genes and CDR3, sequences were annotated using PyIR, a Python wrapper for IgBLAST v1.9, with IMGT germline references. Any read was removed if the V/J assignment was weak (E-value above 1e-6), the CDR3 was missing, or the read contained stop codons, out-of-frame junctions, or ambiguous translated residues. A V3J clonotype was defined by an identical inferred V gene, J gene, and CDR3 amino acid sequence. Percentage overlap between repertoires was computed as shared unique clonotypes divided by the size of the smaller repertoire. Repertoire richness was assessed with RTK rarefaction, the Chao1 estimator, and Recon v2.1 estimates of unobserved clonotypes. OLGA was used to compute generation probabilities for all TCRbeta clonotypes that the gDNA method yielded from a handful of donors. The clones in this table, taken by TCRdb from immuneACCESS, are in-frame only. Not every clone is retained; where verified, under half of the shortfall comes from an unresolved V gene, and the cause of the rest is unknown. That table supplies the V and J calls and clone size; D and trimming were determined from the DNA. Within this sample are about 2.1 million clones, with 93% of them counted one time only. The top ten hold under 2% of the sample.

For the CD8 naive samples, CD45RO-negative cells were positively selected for CCR7, yielding a CD45RA+CCR7+ population from which TemRA cells were excluded. Donors were healthy HIV-negative adults with no recently reported acute infections or vaccinations. Every donor was a Caucasian adult residing in Nashville, Tennessee, USA. After blood collection by leukapheresis, PBMCs were isolated using Ficoll-Histopaque density gradient centrifugation and then cryopreserved in the vapor phase of liquid nitrogen. Purity and quantity of every magnetically sorted T cell population were checked by analytical flow cytometry. Each sorted fraction had its genomic DNA isolated and then quantified by UV absorbance on a Nanodrop 2000c.

Sequenced: naive CD8+ T cells from PBMCs. In the paper's terms, the cell subset or site label means: CD45RA+CCR7+. This sequence was found in a man aged 18 to 30 in good health. Some clones in this sample may be carry-over from other donors' samples. The receptor chain draws on TRBV10-3 and TRBJ2-7, with no confident D gene call. The CDR3 here reads CAISESVKTYEQYF. The DNA is TGTGCCATCAGTGAGTCGGTCAAGACCTACGAGCAGTACTTC.